This entry lists 27 T cell receptor beta chains sequenced from one sample in a study of shared clonotypes between healthy human individuals. Sequencing was performed with immunoSEQ multiplex PCR; in TCRdb, only in-frame clones are kept and a portion is missing. The sample contains approximately 2.4 million clones, approximately 94% of which appear only once. Input material: naive CD4+ T cells sorted from blood. Described subset: CD45RA+ positively selected. The receptors originated from a man aged 18 to 30 in good health.

V is TRBV7-2 and J is TRBJ1-3; D not certain. V was trimmed by 1 base and J by 0 bases, leaving 10 bases between them. The CDR3 contains 16 residues. CDR1 is SGHTA and CDR2 is FQGNSA in the germline V gene. CDR3 in amino acids: CASSLGWSSSGNTIYF. For the CDR3, the DNA is TGTGCCAGCAGCTTAGGGTGGAGCAGCTCTGGAAACACCATATATTTT.

The chain carries TRBV6-1 and TRBJ1-2; possibly TRBD1 for D (6 bases). Trimming left V 7 bases short and J 4 bases short, with 13 bases between. The CDR3 totals 13 residues. Germline V gene data show CDR1 as MNHNS and CDR2 as SASEGT. The CDR3 DNA is TGTGCCAGCACCTCCAAGGGGGGCTATGGCTACACCTTC. Translating gives CASTSKGGYGYTF.

For this clone: The same CDR3 is also encoded by other DNA sequences in this sample. V and J are TRBV2 and TRBJ1-6; 12 nucleotides match TRBD1. The CDR3 consists of 15 residues. Looked up from germline, CDR1 is SNHLY and CDR2 is FYNNEI. With V trimmed by 6 bases and J by 6 bases, 3 bases remained unmatched. Here the CDR3 reads CASRGQGAANSPLHF. CDR3 DNA sequence: TGTGCCAGCAGGGGACAGGGGGCGGCTAATTCACCCCTCCACTTT.

This chain connects TRBV10-3 to TRBJ2-5, with 11 bases matching TRBD2. Germline CDR1 and CDR2: ENHRY and SYGVKD. V gave up 4 bases and J gave up 2 bases; unmatched junction bases: 6. The CDR3 has 16 amino acids. The CDR3 spells CAISGLLAGVQETQYF. The CDR3 DNA sequence: TGTGCCATCAGTGGATTACTAGCGGGAGTTCAAGAGACCCAGTACTTC.

The chain couples TRBV2 to TRBJ1-2; D is ambiguous. V shed 4 bases and J shed 0 bases, with 12 bases lying between them. Germline V CDR1 and CDR2: SNHLY, FYNNEI. This CDR3 has 15 amino acids. The CDR3 DNA reads as TGTGCCAGCAGTGCTCGGGCCAGTACTAACTATGGCTACACCTTC. This gives the protein CASSARASTNYGYTF.

The chain employs TRBV4-1 and TRBJ1-1; 8 bases agree with TRBD1. The CDR3 runs to 15 residues. Germline loops: CDR1 MGHRA, CDR2 YSYEKL. V lost 2 bases and J lost 2; bases outside the gene matches: 4. The chain's CDR3 is CASSQTDRENTEAFF. CDR3 nucleotide sequence: TGCGCCAGCAGCCAAACGGACAGGGAAAACACTGAAGCTTTCTTT.

The CDR3 bases are TGTGCCAGCAGTGAACCAGCGGGGGGTTCCTACGAGCAGTACTTC. This sequence encodes CASSEPAGGSYEQYF. J is TRBJ2-7 and V is TRBV6-1; 9 positions match TRBD2. CDR1 is MNHNS and CDR2 is SASEGT in the germline V gene. The V gene end was trimmed by 2 bases and the J gene end by 1 base; junction bases not matched to a gene: 3. The CDR3 sequence is 15 residues long.

The chain has TRBV7-9 and TRBJ1-1, with D maybe TRBD1 (6 bases). Trimming took 4 bases from V and 0 from J, leaving 12 bases between them. The CDR3 has 15 amino acids. Germline V gives CDR1 SEHNR, CDR2 FQNEAQ (reference sequence). In DNA form, the CDR3 reads TGTGCCAGCAGCTGGTCGTCAGGGGTGAACACTGAAGCTTTCTTT. Its protein product is CASSWSSGVNTEAFF. Full variable domain (remainder filled in from reference TRBV7-9 and TRBJ1-1): DTGVSQNPRHKITKRGQNVTFRCDPISEHNRLYWYRQTLGQGPEFLTYFQNEAQLEKSRLLSDRFSAERPKGSFSTLEIQRTEQGDSAMYLCASSWSSGVNTEAFFGQGTRLTVV.

This sequence joins TRBV5-4 and TRBJ1-4; D unclear. V gave up 5 bases and J gave up 5 bases, with 13 bases separating them. Germline V gene data show CDR1 as SGHNT and CDR2 as YYREEE (reference sequence). The CDR3 spans 14 residues. CDR3 in DNA: TGTGCCAGCAGACCAGAACAGAGAAATGAAAAACTGTTTTTT. It is translated as CASRPEQRNEKLFF.

The rearrangement links TRBV5-6 to TRBJ1-2; D uncertain. The CDR3 totals 13 residues. Trimming stripped 0 bases from V and 6 bases from J, with 9 bases between. Germline CDR1 SGHDT, CDR2 YYEEEE. This chain's CDR3 is CASSLVGYDGYTF. Here the CDR3 DNA reads TGTGCCAGCAGCTTGGTAGGGTACGATGGCTACACCTTC.

The chain uses TRBV27 and TRBJ1-4; D is unclear. The CDR3 spans 16 residues. Trimming took 1 base from V and 1 from J, leaving 10 bases between them. Germline CDR1 MNHEY, CDR2 SMNVEV (reference sequence). For the CDR3, the DNA is TGTGCCAGCAGTTTATGGGCCCCAGGAACTAATGAAAAACTGTTTTTT. Its protein product is CASSLWAPGTNEKLFF.

In the case of this clone: The same CDR3 can be traced to other DNA sequences in this sample. V usage is TRBV7-2 and J usage is TRBJ2-1, with 10 bases that match TRBD2. The trim removed 2 bases at V and 2 bases at J, leaving 0 bases unmatched. Germline lookup yields CDR1 SGHTA and CDR2 FQGNSA. The CDR3 has 15 amino acids. The CDR3: CASSLSGGAYNEQFF. The CDR3 region has the DNA TGTGCCAGCAGCTTAAGCGGGGGGGCCTACAATGAGCAGTTCTTC.

The J gene is TRBJ2-7, the V gene TRBV30; TRBD2 agrees at 10 bases. Looked up from germline, CDR1 is GTSNPN and CDR2 is SVGIG (reference sequence). The CDR3 has 14 residues. J lost 2 bases, V lost 2 bases, and 3 bases had no gene match. The CDR3 DNA reads as TGTGCCTGGAGTAAGCTAGCGGGGGCCTACGAGCAGTACTTC. Amino acids: CAWSKLAGAYEQYF.

This clone occurred once. The rearrangement links TRBV19 to TRBJ2-7; D possibly corresponds to TRBD1 (6 bases). V lost 8 bases and J 2 bases, leaving 13 bases between the germline ends. The CDR3 consists of 13 residues. Germline V gene lookup returns CDR1 LNHDA and CDR2 SQIVND (reference sequence). CDR3 sequence (DNA): TGTGCCAGTTCCCCGGGACAACCCTACGAGCAGTACTTC. This encodes CASSPGQPYEQYF.

DNA for the CDR3: TGTGCCAGCAGCCCCGAGACAGGGGGGGGCACTGAAGCTTTCTTT. It yields the protein CASSPETGGGTEAFF. V gene TRBV7-9 combines with J gene TRBJ1-1; the match to TRBD1 covers 9 bases. J gave up 4 bases and V 5 bases, and 8 bases lay outside the gene matches. The CDR3 is 15 amino acids. Germline V gives CDR1 SEHNR, CDR2 FQNEAQ (reference sequence).

This chain joins TRBV30 and TRBJ1-3; 8 bases are a match to TRBD1. The CDR3 length is 14 residues. Germline V CDR1 and CDR2: GTSNPN, SVGIG (reference sequence). With V trimmed by 5 bases and J by 4 bases, 7 bases remained unmatched. CDR3 sequence reads: CAWVDRGRGNTIYF. As DNA, the CDR3 is TGTGCCTGGGTCGACAGGGGAAGAGGAAACACCATATATTTT.

The chain combines TRBV30 with TRBJ1-1, with 9 bases aligning to TRBD1. Germline loops: CDR1 GTSNPN, CDR2 SVGIG (reference sequence). Germline trimming cut 3 bases from V and 5 bases from J; bases unmatched to any gene: 7. The CDR3 totals 14 residues. DNA of the CDR3: TGTGCCTGGAGCCCGGACAGGGGCTATACTGAAGCTTTCTTT. Amino acid sequence: CAWSPDRGYTEAFF.

The CDR3: CASSQEIRGNTEAFF. For the CDR3, the DNA is TGCGCCAGCAGCCAAGAGATAAGGGGGAACACTGAAGCTTTCTTT. The gene calls are TRBV4-1 and TRBJ1-1, with D perhaps matching TRBD1 (5 bases). CDR3 length: 15 residues. Germline-derived CDR1 and CDR2 are MGHRA and YSYEKL. V dropped 0 bases and J dropped 1 base, with 9 bases sitting between them.

This clone was observed a single time. The chain has TRBV6-1 and TRBJ2-5, with 10 nucleotides matching TRBD2. Germline CDR1 and CDR2: MNHNS and SASEGT. This CDR3 contains 14 residues. V was clipped by 7 bases and J by 3 bases; unmatched bases: 5. The CDR3 nucleotides are TGTGCCAGCAATTCAGCGGGAGGGGAAGAGACCCAGTACTTC. Translated, it gives CASNSAGGEETQYF.

This sequence joins TRBV7-9 and TRBJ1-5; D remains unclear. V was pared by 3 bases and J by 0 bases, with 9 bases between. In germline, CDR1 is SEHNR, CDR2 FQNEAQ (reference sequence). The CDR3 loop spans 15 amino acids. This CDR3 is CASSFPVPSNQPQHF. CDR3 DNA sequence: TGTGCCAGCAGCTTCCCGGTTCCTAGCAATCAGCCCCAGCATTTT.

This clone has only a few counts. The identical CDR3 is also encoded by other nucleotide sequences in the sample. The chain recombines TRBV5-4 with TRBJ1-2, with D maybe TRBD1 (6 bases). This CDR3 is 13 amino acids long. In germline, CDR1 is SGHNT, CDR2 YYREEE (reference sequence). Trimming left V 3 bases short and J 4 bases short, with 10 bases between. The CDR3, as DNA: TGTGCCAGCAGCTCGGACAGCCTCTATGGCTACACCTTC. It is translated as CASSSDSLYGYTF.

The genes are TRBV5-4 and TRBJ2-1; D uncertain. The CDR3 loop spans 16 amino acids. Germline V gives CDR1 SGHNT, CDR2 YYREEE (reference sequence). Trimming stripped 5 bases from V and 9 bases from J, with 24 bases between. In DNA form, the CDR3 reads TGTGCCAGCAGTTCCGCTCAGGCAGGTACAATCGCTGAGCAGTTCTTC. It translates to CASSSAQAGTIAEQFF.

This clone has a single count. This rearrangement joins TRBV5-1 to TRBJ2-3; D perhaps matches TRBD2 (5 bases). Between the trimmed V and J ends, which lost 4 bases and 2 bases, there was a span of 14 bases. CDR3 length: 15 residues. Per germline, CDR1 SGHRS and CDR2 YFSETQ. DNA for the CDR3: TGCGCCAGCAGCCTCTACGGGGAGCCCACAGATACGCAGTATTTT. This translates into CASSLYGEPTDTQYF.

The V and J genes are TRBV7-2 and TRBJ2-1, with TRBD2 identical over 8 bases. This CDR3 has 16 residues. V lost 2 bases and J lost 12; bases outside the gene matches: 15. The V gene's germline CDR1 is SGHTA and CDR2 FQGNSA. CDR3 region: CASSLLRPSGPPGQFF. The CDR3 nucleotides read TGTGCCAGCAGCTTACTGAGGCCTAGCGGGCCCCCCGGGCAGTTCTTC.

The chain carries TRBV6-1 and TRBJ1-6, with D unclear. The CDR3 length is 12 residues. With 4 bases removed from V and 8 bases from J, the gap between germline ends came to 6 bases. Germline values: CDR1 MNHNS, CDR2 SASEGT. CDR3 nucleotides: TGTGCCAGCAGTGCAGGTGATTCACCCCTCCACTTT. Its translation: CASSAGDSPLHF.

This clone was detected only once. The chain couples TRBV7-3 to TRBJ1-2; 8 bases map to TRBD1. V gave up 5 bases and J gave up 2 bases; unmatched junction bases: 16. This CDR3 spans 18 amino acids. CDR1 SGHTA and CDR2 FQGTGA come from the germline V gene. The DNA for the CDR3 is TGTGCCAGCAGCCCTATCGGGACAGGCCTAACACCAAACTATGGCTACACCTTC. This translates into CASSPIGTGLTPNYGYTF. The entire variable domain, with the rest obtained from reference TRBV7-3 and TRBJ1-2, is as follows: GAGVSQTPSNKVTEKGKYVELRCDPISGHTALYWYRQSLGQGPEFLIYFQGTGAADDSGLPNDRFFAVRPEGSVSTLKIQRTERGDSAVYLCASSPIGTGLTPNYGYTFGSGTRLTVV.

V is TRBV5-1 and J is TRBJ2-3; D remains ambiguous. Trimming removed 4 bases from V and 4 bases from J, with 13 bases in between. Germline V gene sequence: CDR1 SGHRS, CDR2 YFSETQ. This CDR3 has 14 residues. CDR3 sequence: CASSDVQGADTQYF. CDR3 coding DNA: TGCGCCAGCAGCGACGTACAAGGCGCAGATACGCAGTATTTT.